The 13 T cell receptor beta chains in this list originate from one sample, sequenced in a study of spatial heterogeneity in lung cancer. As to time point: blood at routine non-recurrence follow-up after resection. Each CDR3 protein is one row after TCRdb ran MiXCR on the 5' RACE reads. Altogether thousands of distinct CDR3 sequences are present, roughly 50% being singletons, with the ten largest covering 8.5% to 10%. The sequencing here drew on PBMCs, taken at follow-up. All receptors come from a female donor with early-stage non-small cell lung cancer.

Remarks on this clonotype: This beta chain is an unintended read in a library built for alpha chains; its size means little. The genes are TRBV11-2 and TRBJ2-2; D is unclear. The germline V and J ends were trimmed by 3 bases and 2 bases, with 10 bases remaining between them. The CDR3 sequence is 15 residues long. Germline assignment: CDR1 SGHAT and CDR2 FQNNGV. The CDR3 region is CASSLLGSNTGELFF. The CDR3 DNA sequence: TGTGCCAGCAGCTTGTTGGGATCTAACACCGGGGAGCTGTTTTTT.

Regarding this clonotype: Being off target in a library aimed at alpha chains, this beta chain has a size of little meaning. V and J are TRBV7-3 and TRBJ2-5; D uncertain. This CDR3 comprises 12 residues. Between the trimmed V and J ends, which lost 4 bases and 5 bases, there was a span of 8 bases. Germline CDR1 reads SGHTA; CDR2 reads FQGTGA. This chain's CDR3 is CASSSIGETQYF. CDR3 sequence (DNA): TGTGCCAGCAGCTCCATCGGGGAGACCCAGTACTTC.

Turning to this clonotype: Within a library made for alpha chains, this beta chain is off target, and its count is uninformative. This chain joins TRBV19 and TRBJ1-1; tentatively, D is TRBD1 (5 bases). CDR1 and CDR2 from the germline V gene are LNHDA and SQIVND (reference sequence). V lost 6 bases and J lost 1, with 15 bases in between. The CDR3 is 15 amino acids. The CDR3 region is CASSPLGAENTEAFF. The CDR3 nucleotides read TGTGCCAGTAGCCCCCTCGGGGCAGAGAACACTGAAGCTTTCTTT.

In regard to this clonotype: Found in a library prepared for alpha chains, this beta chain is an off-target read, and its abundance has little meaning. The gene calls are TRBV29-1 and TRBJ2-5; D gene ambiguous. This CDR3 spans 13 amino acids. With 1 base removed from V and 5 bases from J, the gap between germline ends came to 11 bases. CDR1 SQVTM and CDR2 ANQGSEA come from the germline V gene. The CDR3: CSVEGTPTETQYF. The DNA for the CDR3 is TGCAGCGTTGAAGGGACCCCCACCGAGACCCAGTACTTC.

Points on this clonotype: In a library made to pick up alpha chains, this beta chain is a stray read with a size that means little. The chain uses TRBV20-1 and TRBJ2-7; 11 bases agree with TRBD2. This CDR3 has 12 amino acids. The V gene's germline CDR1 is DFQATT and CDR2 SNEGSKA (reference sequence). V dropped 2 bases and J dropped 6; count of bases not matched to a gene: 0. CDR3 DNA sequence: TGCAGTGCTAGACTAGCGGGAGGCGAGCAGTACTTC. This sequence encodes CSARLAGGEQYF.

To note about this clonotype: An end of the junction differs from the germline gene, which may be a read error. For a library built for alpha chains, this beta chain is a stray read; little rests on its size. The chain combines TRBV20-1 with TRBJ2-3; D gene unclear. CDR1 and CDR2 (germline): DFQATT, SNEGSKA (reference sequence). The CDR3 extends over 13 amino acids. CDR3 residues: CSAYITHTDTQFF. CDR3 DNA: TGCAGTGCTTACATAACCCACACAGATACGCAGTTTTTT.

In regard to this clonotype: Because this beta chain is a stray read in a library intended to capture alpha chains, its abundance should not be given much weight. CDR3 residues: CASSQQGWGTEAFF. CDR3 DNA sequence: TGTGCCAGCAGCCAACAGGGATGGGGGACTGAAGCTTTCTTT. The chain is built from TRBV7-2 and TRBJ1-1; maybe TRBD1 (6 bases). CDR1 and CDR2 from the germline V gene are SGHTA and FQGNSA. This CDR3 contains 14 residues. The V gene lost 5 bases and the J gene lost 5 bases, with 15 bases spanning the gap.

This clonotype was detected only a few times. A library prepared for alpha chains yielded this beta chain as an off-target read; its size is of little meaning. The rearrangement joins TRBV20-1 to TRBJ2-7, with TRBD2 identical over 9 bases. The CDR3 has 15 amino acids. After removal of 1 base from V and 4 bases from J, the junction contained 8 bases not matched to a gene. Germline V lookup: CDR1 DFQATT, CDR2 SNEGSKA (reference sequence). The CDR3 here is CSARGRLAEDYEQYF. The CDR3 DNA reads TGCAGTGCTAGAGGGAGACTAGCGGAAGATTACGAGCAGTACTTC.

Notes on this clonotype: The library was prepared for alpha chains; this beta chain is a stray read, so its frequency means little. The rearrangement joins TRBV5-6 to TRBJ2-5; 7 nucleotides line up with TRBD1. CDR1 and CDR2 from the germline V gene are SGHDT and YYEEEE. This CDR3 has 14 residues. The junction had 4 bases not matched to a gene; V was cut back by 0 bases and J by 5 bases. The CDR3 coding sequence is TGTGCCAGCAGCTTGGGAGGGGGCGTGGAGACCCAGTACTTC. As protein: CASSLGGGVETQYF.

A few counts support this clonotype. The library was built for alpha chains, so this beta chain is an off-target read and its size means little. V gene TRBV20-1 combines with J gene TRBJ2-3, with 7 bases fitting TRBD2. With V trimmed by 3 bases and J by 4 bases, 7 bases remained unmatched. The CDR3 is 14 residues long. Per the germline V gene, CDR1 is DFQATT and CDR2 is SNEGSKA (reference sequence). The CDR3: CSASDVAGADTQYF. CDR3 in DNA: TGCAGTGCTAGTGACGTGGCGGGGGCAGATACGCAGTATTTT.

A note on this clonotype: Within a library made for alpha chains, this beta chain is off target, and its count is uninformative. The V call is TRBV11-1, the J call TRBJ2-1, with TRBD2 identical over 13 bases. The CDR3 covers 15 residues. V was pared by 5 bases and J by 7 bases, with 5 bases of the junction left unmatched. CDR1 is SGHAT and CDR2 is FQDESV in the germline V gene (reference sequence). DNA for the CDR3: TGTGCCAGCAGCCACGGACTAGCGGGAGTTAATGAGCAGTTCTTC. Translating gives CASSHGLAGVNEQFF. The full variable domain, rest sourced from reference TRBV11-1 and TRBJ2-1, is EAEVAQSPRYKITEKSQAVAFWCDPISGHATLYWYRQILGQGPELLVQFQDESVVDDSQLPKDRFSAERLKGVDSTLKIQPAELGDSAMYLCASSHGLAGVNEQFFGPGTRLTVL.

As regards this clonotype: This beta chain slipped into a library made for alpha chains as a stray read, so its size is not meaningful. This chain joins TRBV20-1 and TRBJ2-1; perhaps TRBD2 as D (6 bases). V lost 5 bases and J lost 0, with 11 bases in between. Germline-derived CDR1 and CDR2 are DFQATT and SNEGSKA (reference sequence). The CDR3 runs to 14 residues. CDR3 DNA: TGCAGTGCTTACTTGACTAGCTCCTACAATGAGCAGTTCTTC. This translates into CSAYLTSSYNEQFF.

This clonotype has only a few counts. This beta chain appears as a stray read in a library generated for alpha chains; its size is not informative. The CDR3 loop is CASSFQTGFGYEQYF. Here the CDR3 DNA reads TGTGCCAGCAGTTTCCAGACAGGGTTCGGATACGAGCAGTACTTC. The V gene is TRBV27, the J gene TRBJ2-7; TRBD1 matches at 7 bases. The CDR3 spans 15 residues. The V gene's germline CDR1 is MNHEY and CDR2 SMNVEV (reference sequence). V lost 3 bases and J lost 4; bases outside the gene matches: 9.